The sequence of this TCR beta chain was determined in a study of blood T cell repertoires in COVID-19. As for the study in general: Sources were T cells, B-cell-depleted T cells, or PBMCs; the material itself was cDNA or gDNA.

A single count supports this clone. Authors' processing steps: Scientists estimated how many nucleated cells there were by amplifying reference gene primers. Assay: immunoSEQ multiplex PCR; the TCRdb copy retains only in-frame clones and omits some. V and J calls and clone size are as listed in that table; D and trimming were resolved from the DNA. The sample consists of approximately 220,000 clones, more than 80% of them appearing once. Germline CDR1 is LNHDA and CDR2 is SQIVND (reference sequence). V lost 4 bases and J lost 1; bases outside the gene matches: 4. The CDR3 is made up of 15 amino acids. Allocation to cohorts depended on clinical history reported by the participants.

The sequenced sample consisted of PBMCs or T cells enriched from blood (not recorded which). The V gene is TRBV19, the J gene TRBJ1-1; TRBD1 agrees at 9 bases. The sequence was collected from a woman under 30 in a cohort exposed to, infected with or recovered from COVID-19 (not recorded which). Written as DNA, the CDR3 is TGTGCCAGTAGTAGGGACAGGGTAGGGAACACTGAAGCTTTCTTT. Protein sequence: CASSRDRVGNTEAFF.